Each of the 20 T cell receptor beta chains below was sequenced from the same sample in a study of cytomegalovirus exposure and HLA in healthy donors (dated by TCRdb to the late 2010s). Receptor libraries were prepared by the immunoSEQ multiplex PCR assay. The table comes from immuneACCESS by way of TCRdb, which keeps in-frame sequences with V and J called. Part of the clones is missing from these tables; in studies checked, under half for an unresolved V gene and the rest for unknown reasons. The sample table lists over 45,000 clones, 85% to 95% of them with a count of one. The ten biggest clones cover under 6.5% of the sample. The sequenced sample consisted of PBMCs. The receptors here all came from a woman aged 18-29 years in good health and CMV-seronegative.

The V gene is TRBV12-5, the J gene TRBJ1-3; D is unresolved. The V end was cut by 5 bases, the J end by 0 bases, with 5 bases between. CDR1 and CDR2 (germline): LGHNT, FRNRAP. The CDR3 is made up of 13 amino acids. The CDR3 loop is CASGLSSGNTIYF. The CDR3 nucleotides are TGTGCTAGTGGTCTATCCTCTGGAAACACCATATATTTT.

This clone was observed a single time. Written as DNA, the CDR3 is TGTGCCAGCAGTTTATTTTTGGCTAGCGGGATGGGTCGCACCGGGGAGCTGTTTTTT. This sequence encodes CASSLFLASGMGRTGELFF. The rearrangement links TRBV28 to TRBJ2-2; 9 bases are a match to TRBD2. J was trimmed by 4 bases and V by 1 base; bases with no gene match: 13. Germline V gene sequence: CDR1 MDHEN, CDR2 SYDVKM. The CDR3 totals 19 residues.

The gene calls are TRBV2 and TRBJ2-7, with TRBD2 matching 9 bases. Per germline, CDR1 SNHLY and CDR2 FYNNEI. Germline trimming cut 5 bases from V and 5 bases from J; bases unmatched to any gene: 7. This CDR3 has 14 amino acids. DNA for the CDR3: TGTGCCAGCAGTCTGGTAGCGGGAGTTCACGAGCAGTACGTC. It specifies CASSLVAGVHEQYV.

The chain is built from TRBV19 and TRBJ2-7; D possibly corresponds to TRBD1 (6 bases). Trimming pared 8 bases from V and 0 bases from J, leaving 14 bases between. In germline, CDR1 is LNHDA, CDR2 SQIVND (reference sequence). The CDR3 runs 14 residues. CDR3 loop: CASGHRESSYEQYF. CDR3 nucleotide sequence: TGTGCCAGTGGTCACAGGGAGAGCTCCTACGAGCAGTACTTC. The full variable domain, with the rest looked up from reference TRBV19 and TRBJ2-7, is DGGITQSPKYLFRKEGQNVTLSCEQNLNHDAMYWYRQDPGQGLRLIYYSQIVNDFQKGDIAEGYSVSREKKESFPLTVTSAQKNPTAFYLCASGHRESSYEQYFGPGTRLTVT.

The chain joins TRBV7-9 to TRBJ2-7; D unclear. V was clipped by 5 bases and J by 2 bases, with 13 bases between them. The germline V gene encodes CDR1 SEHNR and CDR2 FQNEAQ (reference sequence). This CDR3 region has 14 residues. In nucleotides, the CDR3 is TGTGCCAGCAGCCTCAACACAAGTCCCTACGAGCAGTACTTC. It specifies CASSLNTSPYEQYF.

This chain joins TRBV6-5 and TRBJ1-2; tentative D call: TRBD1 (5 bases). The CDR3 runs 15 residues. V lost 0 bases and J 7 bases, leaving 15 bases between the germline ends. Germline V gives CDR1 MNHEY, CDR2 SVGAGI. The CDR3 bases are TGTGCCAGCAGTTACTCTAAAGTCATGGGGGGTGGCTACACCTTC. Its translation is CASSYSKVMGGGYTF.

The CDR3 region is CASSLYLELAGGIETQYF. CDR3 DNA: TGTGCCAGCAGTTTATACCTCGAGCTAGCGGGGGGGATAGAGACCCAGTACTTC. The chain couples TRBV27 to TRBJ2-5; TRBD2 agrees at 12 bases. The length of the CDR3 is 18 residues. With 1 base clipped from V and 4 bases from J, the junction kept 10 bases outside the gene matches. Germline V gene sequence: CDR1 MNHEY, CDR2 SMNVEV (reference sequence).

The chain carries TRBV19 and TRBJ2-7, with TRBD1 as a possible D gene (5 bases). The germline V gene encodes CDR1 LNHDA and CDR2 SQIVND (reference sequence). This CDR3 has 15 amino acids. V lost 2 bases and J lost 2, with 13 bases in between. The CDR3 bases are TGTGCCAGTAGTATACGGCCAGGGTCCCCCTACGAGCAGTACTTC. It yields the protein CASSIRPGSPYEQYF.

The chain is built from TRBV10-3 and TRBJ2-1, with D possibly TRBD2 on 6 matching bases. Germline loops: CDR1 ENHRY, CDR2 SYGVKD. Trimming took 0 bases from V and 2 from J, leaving 14 bases between them. CDR3 length equals 17 residues. In DNA form, the CDR3 reads TGTGCCATCAGTGAGTCTTGGAGGGTGGCTACCTACAATGAGCAGTTCTTC. Amino acid sequence: CAISESWRVATYNEQFF.

V gene TRBV21-1 combines with J gene TRBJ2-3; whether TRBD1, the table's D call, matches the DNA was not checked. TRBV21-1 is classified as a pseudogene. There are 12 residues in the CDR3. This CDR3 is CASTKGADTQYF. CDR3 DNA: TGTGCCAGCACCAAGGGGGCGGATACGCAGTATTTT.

V is TRBV11-3 and J is TRBJ1-4; 11 bases match TRBD1. Germline CDR1 reads SGHNT; CDR2 reads YENEEA. Losses at the gene ends were 6 bases for V and 0 bases for J; bases not matched to a gene: 6. The length of the CDR3 is 17 residues. CDR3 coding DNA: TGTGCCAGCAGTCCCGGGACAGGGGGGACAACTAATGAAAAACTGTTTTTT. Translation gives CASSPGTGGTTNEKLFF.

The rearrangement joins TRBV4-2 to TRBJ1-6; no reliable D call. In germline, CDR1 is LGHNA, CDR2 YNFKEQ. The CDR3 loop spans 14 amino acids. Trimming pared 3 bases from V and 0 bases from J, leaving 3 bases between. CDR3 protein: CASSHGSYNSPLHF. The CDR3 coding sequence is TGTGCCAGCAGCCACGGCTCCTATAATTCACCCCTCCACTTT.

This clone was recorded only once. The V and J genes are TRBV9 and TRBJ1-1; D is uncertain. The CDR3 covers 14 residues. Germline values: CDR1 SGDLS, CDR2 YYNGEE. V gave up 3 bases and J gave up 1 base, with 10 bases separating them. The CDR3 spells CASSAALANTEAFF. The CDR3 DNA follows: TGTGCCAGCAGCGCCGCACTCGCGAACACTGAAGCTTTCTTT.

This chain links TRBV11-2 with TRBJ2-7; TRBD2 is a possible D gene (6 bases). The CDR3 has 14 residues. The germline CDR1 and CDR2 sequences are SGHAT and FQNNGV. Trimming cost V 3 bases and J 2 bases, with 11 bases left between them. The CDR3 here is CASSFGQRAYEQYF. CDR3 in DNA: TGTGCCAGCAGCTTCGGTCAGCGGGCCTACGAGCAGTACTTC.

The chain uses TRBV30 and TRBJ1-2, with 7 bases matching TRBD1. The CDR3 totals 14 residues. The J segment lost 5 bases and the V segment lost 3 bases, leaving 9 bases of the junction unmatched. Germline V gene data show CDR1 as GTSNPN and CDR2 as SVGIG (reference sequence). CDR3 region: CAWSKLTGQYGYTF. As DNA, the CDR3 is TGTGCCTGGAGCAAATTGACAGGGCAGTATGGCTACACCTTC.

The chain recombines TRBV21-1 with TRBJ1-1; the listed D gene, TRBD1, was not tested against the DNA. TRBV21-1 corresponds to a pseudogene. CDR3 size: 14 residues. Written as DNA, the CDR3 is TGTGCCAGCAGCAGTCCCCGACAGAACACTGAAGCTTTCTTT. This gives the protein CASSSPRQNTEAFF.

The chain links TRBV21-1 to TRBJ2-3; the table gives TRBD1 as D, unverified against the DNA. TRBV21-1 is tagged as a pseudogene. The CDR3 has 16 amino acids. The DNA for the CDR3 is TGTGCCAGCAGCAAAGGCGACAGGGTAGGCACAGATACGCAGTATTTT. Its protein is CASSKGDRVGTDTQYF.

The J gene is TRBJ1-2, the V gene TRBV30; 8 bases fit TRBD1. Germline lookup yields CDR1 GTSNPN and CDR2 SVGIG (reference sequence). With V trimmed by 5 bases and J by 3 bases, 8 bases remained unmatched. The CDR3 has 14 amino acids. This CDR3 is CAWGMDRVDYGYTF. CDR3 DNA sequence: TGTGCCTGGGGCATGGACAGGGTGGACTATGGCTACACCTTC.

The chain links TRBV4-1 to TRBJ2-7, with 8 bases aligning to TRBD2. Per the germline V gene, CDR1 is MGHRA and CDR2 is YSYEKL. V was pared by 3 bases and J by 0 bases, with 10 bases of the junction left unmatched. The CDR3 extends over 17 amino acids. The CDR3 here is CASSQHFAGGNSYEQYF. For the CDR3, the DNA is TGCGCCAGCAGCCAGCACTTTGCGGGGGGCAACTCCTACGAGCAGTACTTC.

The chain couples TRBV7-2 to TRBJ2-5; 7 nucleotides match TRBD2. This CDR3 region has 18 residues. Germline assignment: CDR1 SGHTA and CDR2 FQGNSA. With 8 bases clipped from V and 4 bases from J, the junction kept 22 bases outside the gene matches. The DNA of the CDR3 is TGTGCCAGCTCCGACGGTCCCCTTCTGGCGGGAGTGAGAGAGACCCAGTACTTC. Protein: CASSDGPLLAGVRETQYF. The complete variable domain, with remaining parts taken from reference TRBV7-2 and TRBJ2-5, reads GAGVSQSPSNKVTEKGKDVELRCDPISGHTALYWYRQSLGQGLEFLIYFQGNSAPDKSGLPSDRFSAERTGGSVSTLTIQRTQQEDSAVYLCASSDGPLLAGVRETQYFGPGTRLLVL.